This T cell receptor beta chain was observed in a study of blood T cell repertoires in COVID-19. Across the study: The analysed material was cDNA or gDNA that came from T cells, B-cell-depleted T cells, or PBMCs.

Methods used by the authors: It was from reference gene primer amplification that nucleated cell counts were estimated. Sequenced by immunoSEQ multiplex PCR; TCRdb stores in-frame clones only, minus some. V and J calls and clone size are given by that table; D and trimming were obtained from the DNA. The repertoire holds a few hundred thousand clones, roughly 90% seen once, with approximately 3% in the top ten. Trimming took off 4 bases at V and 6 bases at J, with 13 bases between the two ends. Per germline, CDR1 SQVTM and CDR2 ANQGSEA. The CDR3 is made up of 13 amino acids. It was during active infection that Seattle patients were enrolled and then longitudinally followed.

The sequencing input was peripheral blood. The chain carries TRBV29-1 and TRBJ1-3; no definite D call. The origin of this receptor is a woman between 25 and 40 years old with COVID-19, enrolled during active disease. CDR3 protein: CSVAHQALNTIYF. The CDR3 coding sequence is TGCAGCGTTGCTCATCAGGCCTTAAACACCATATATTTT. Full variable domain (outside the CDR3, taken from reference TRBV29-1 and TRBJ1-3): SAVISQKPSRDICQRGTSLTIQCQVDSQVTMMFWYRQQPGQSLTLIATANQGSEATYESGFVIDKFPISRPNLTFSTLTVSNMSPEDSSIYLCSVAHQALNTIYFGEGSWLTVV.